This T cell receptor beta chain was found in a study of OX40 agonist ivuxolimab in advanced cancers. For the study at large: Patients were infused with ivuxolimab every 2 weeks at 0.01 to 10 mg/kg.

Germline trimming cut 2 bases from V and 5 bases from J; bases unmatched to any gene: 11. The CDR3 extends over 17 amino acids. Per germline, CDR1 MNHNS and CDR2 SASEGT. The protocol was immunoSEQ multiplex PCR, while the TCRdb copy is restricted to in-frame clones and leaves out a portion. There are 82,000 or so clones in the sample; more than 80% occur only once, and around 2.3% lies in the top ten. Specimen: CD4+ or CD8+ T cells sorted from blood, collected in a trial of the OX40 agonist ivuxolimab. The TCR was taken from an adult with an advanced solid tumor such as melanoma, head and neck, liver or kidney cancer. J is TRBJ2-2 and V is TRBV6-1; 7 bases align to TRBD2. The CDR3: CASSERVQGGRTGELFF. The DNA for the CDR3 is TGTGCCAGCAGTGAAAGAGTGCAGGGAGGGAGGACCGGGGAGCTGTTTTTT.